This TCR beta chain was captured in a study of control samples from healthy donors and cancer patients. Sequenced by immunoSEQ multiplex PCR; TCRdb stores in-frame clones only, minus some. This table has some 120,000 clones, around 90% appearing once. CDR1 and CDR2 from the germline V gene are MNHEY and SVGAGI. The V end lost 5 bases, the J end lost 1 base, and 12 bases lay between the germline ends. CDR3 length: 15 residues. Sequencing was done on a sample of blood. The TCR was taken from a man aged 50 to 60 in good health. The chain links TRBV6-5 to TRBJ2-1; D remains unclear. The CDR3 reads CASSLLPQSYNEQFF. As DNA, the CDR3 is TGTGCCAGCAGTCTGCTTCCCCAGTCCTACAATGAGCAGTTCTTC.